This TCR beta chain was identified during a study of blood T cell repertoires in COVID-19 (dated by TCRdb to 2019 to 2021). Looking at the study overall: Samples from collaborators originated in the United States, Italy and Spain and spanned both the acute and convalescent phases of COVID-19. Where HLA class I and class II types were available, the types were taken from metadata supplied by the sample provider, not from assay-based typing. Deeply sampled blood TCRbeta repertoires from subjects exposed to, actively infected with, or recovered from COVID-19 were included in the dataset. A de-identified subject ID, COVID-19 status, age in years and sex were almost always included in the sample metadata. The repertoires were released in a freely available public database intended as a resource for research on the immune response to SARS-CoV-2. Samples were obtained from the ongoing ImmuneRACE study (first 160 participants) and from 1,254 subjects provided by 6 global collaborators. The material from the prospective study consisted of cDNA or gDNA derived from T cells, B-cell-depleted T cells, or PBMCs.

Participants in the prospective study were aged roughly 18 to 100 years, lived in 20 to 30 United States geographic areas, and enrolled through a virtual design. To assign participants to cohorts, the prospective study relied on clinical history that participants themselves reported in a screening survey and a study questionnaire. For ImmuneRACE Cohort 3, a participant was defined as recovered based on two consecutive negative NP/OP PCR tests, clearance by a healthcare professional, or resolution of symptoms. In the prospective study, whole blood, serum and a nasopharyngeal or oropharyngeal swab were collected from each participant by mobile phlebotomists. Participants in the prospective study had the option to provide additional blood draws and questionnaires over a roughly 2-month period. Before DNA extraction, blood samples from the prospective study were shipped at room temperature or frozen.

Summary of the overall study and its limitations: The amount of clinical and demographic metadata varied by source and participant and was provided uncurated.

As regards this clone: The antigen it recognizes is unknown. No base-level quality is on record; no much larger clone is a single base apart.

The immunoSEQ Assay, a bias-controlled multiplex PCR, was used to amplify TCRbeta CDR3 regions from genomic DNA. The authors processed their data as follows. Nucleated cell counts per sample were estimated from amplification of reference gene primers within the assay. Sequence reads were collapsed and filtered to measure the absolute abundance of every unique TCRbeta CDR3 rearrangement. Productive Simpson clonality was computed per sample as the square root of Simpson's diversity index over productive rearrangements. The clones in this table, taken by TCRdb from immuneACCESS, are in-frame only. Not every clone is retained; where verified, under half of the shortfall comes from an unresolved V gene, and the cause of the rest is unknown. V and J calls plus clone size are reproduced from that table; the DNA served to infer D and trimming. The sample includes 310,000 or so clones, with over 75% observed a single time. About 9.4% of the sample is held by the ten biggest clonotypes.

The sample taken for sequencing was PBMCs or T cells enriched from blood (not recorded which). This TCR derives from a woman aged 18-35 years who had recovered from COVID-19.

The DNA reads as follows: TGCGCCAGCAGCTTGAAAGGCGGGTACACAGATACGCAGTATTTT. Its product reads: CASSLKGGYTDTQYF. In this chain, TRBV5-1 is recombined with TRBJ2-3; the D gene is perhaps TRBD2, from 5 matching bases. At the junction V is shortened by 1 base and J by 2 bases, with 11 bases in between. Including cysteine and phenylalanine, the CDR3 has 15 amino acids. Only the CDR3 DNA stays, 45 bases, in frame from base 1. Sequences SGHRS (CDR1) and YFSETQ (CDR2) are obtained from the germline V gene. The reference TRBV5-1 and TRBJ2-3 proteins fill in what lies around the CDR3, so the full variable domain reads KAGVTQTPRYLIKTRGQQVTLSCSPISGHRSVSWYQQTPGQGLQFLFEYFSETQRNKGNFPGRFSGRQFSNSRSEMNVSTLELGDSALYLCASSLKGGYTDTQYFGPGTRLTVL.